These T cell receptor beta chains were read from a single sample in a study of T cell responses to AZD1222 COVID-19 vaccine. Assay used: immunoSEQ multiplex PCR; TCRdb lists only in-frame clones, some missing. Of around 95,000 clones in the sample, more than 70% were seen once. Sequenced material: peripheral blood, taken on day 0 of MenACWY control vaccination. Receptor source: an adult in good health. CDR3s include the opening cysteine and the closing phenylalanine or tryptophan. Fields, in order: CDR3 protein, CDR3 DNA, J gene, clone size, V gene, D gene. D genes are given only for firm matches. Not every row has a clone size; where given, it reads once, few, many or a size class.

CDR3 protein: CASSQGPAGSGNSPLHF
CDR3 DNA: TGCGCCAGCAGCCAAGGCCCGGCGGGGTCGGGTAATTCACCCCTCCACTTT
J gene: TRBJ1-6
clone size: .
V gene: TRBV4-1
D gene: .

CDR3 protein: CAISEGGRWYF
CDR3 DNA: TGTGCCATCAGTGAAGGGGGACGGTGGTACTTC
J gene: TRBJ2-7
clone size: .
V gene: TRBV10-3
D gene: .

CDR3 protein: CASSQQGGTDTQYF
CDR3 DNA: TGTGCCAGCAGTCAACAGGGTGGCACAGATACGCAGTATTTT
J gene: TRBJ2-3
clone size: .
V gene: TRBV6-5
D gene: .

CDR3 protein: CASSHMDQPQHF
CDR3 DNA: TGTGCCAGCAGTCACATGGATCAGCCCCAGCATTTT
J gene: TRBJ1-5
clone size: .
V gene: TRBV7-2
D gene: .

CDR3 protein: CATNRGENTGELFF
CDR3 DNA: TGTGCCACCAACAGGGGCGAGAACACCGGGGAGCTGTTTTTT
J gene: TRBJ2-2
clone size: .
V gene: TRBV10-3
D gene: TRBD1

CDR3 protein: CASSPGQGARTGELFF
CDR3 DNA: TGTGCCAGCAGCCCGGGACAGGGGGCGAGAACCGGGGAGCTGTTTTTT
J gene: TRBJ2-2
clone size: .
V gene: TRBV11-3
D gene: TRBD1

CDR3 protein: CASTRGDSNTDIQYF
CDR3 DNA: TGTGCCAGCACGAGGGGGGACAGTAACACCGACATTCAGTACTTC
J gene: TRBJ2-4
clone size: .
V gene: TRBV6-5
D gene: .

CDR3 protein: CASSPPKTGPLGEQYF
CDR3 DNA: TGTGCCAGCTCACCACCCAAGACAGGGCCCTTGGGCGAGCAGTACTTC
J gene: TRBJ2-7
clone size: few
V gene: TRBV18
D gene: TRBD1

CDR3 protein: CASSLVRVGQGYNEQFF
CDR3 DNA: TGTGCCAGCAGCTTAGTCCGGGTAGGACAGGGATACAATGAGCAGTTCTTC
J gene: TRBJ2-1
clone size: .
V gene: TRBV11-3
D gene: TRBD1

CDR3 protein: CASSPQQGWYNEQFF
CDR3 DNA: TGTGCCAGCAGCCCCCAACAGGGTTGGTACAATGAGCAGTTCTTC
J gene: TRBJ2-1
clone size: .
V gene: TRBV7-8
D gene: .

CDR3 protein: CASSSDGGQTQYF
CDR3 DNA: TGTGCCAGCAGCTCTGACGGGGGCCAGACCCAGTACTTC
J gene: TRBJ2-5
clone size: .
V gene: TRBV7-2
D gene: .

CDR3 protein: CASSEQGAPNTGELFF
CDR3 DNA: TGCGCCAGCAGCGAGCAGGGGGCTCCGAACACCGGGGAGCTGTTTTTT
J gene: TRBJ2-2
clone size: .
V gene: TRBV5-1
D gene: TRBD1

CDR3 protein: CASSPNRGRQETQYF
CDR3 DNA: TGTGCCAGCAGCCCCAACAGGGGAAGGCAAGAGACCCAGTACTTC
J gene: TRBJ2-5
clone size: .
V gene: TRBV28
D gene: TRBD1

CDR3 protein: CASTSLGQGTNEQYF
CDR3 DNA: TGTGCCAGCACTTCCCTAGGGCAGGGAACAAACGAGCAGTACTTC
J gene: TRBJ2-7
clone size: .
V gene: TRBV7-2
D gene: .

CDR3 protein: CASTSRGSNEKLFF
CDR3 DNA: TGTGCCAGTACCAGTCGGGGTAGTAATGAAAAACTGTTTTTT
J gene: TRBJ1-4
clone size: .
V gene: TRBV19
D gene: .

CDR3 protein: CASSVWGTGAGNQPQHF
CDR3 DNA: TGTGCCAGCAGTGTTTGGGGGACAGGGGCAGGCAATCAGCCCCAGCATTTT
J gene: TRBJ1-5
clone size: .
V gene: TRBV2
D gene: TRBD1

CDR3 protein: CASSPGTGSGNSPLHF
CDR3 DNA: TGTGCCAGCAGCCCAGGGACAGGAAGCGGGAATTCACCCCTCCACTTT
J gene: TRBJ1-6
clone size: .
V gene: TRBV5-6
D gene: TRBD1

CDR3 protein: CASSDSIGLDTSTDTQYF
CDR3 DNA: TGTGCCAGTAGCGACTCAATTGGACTAGATACAAGCACAGATACGCAGTATTTT
J gene: TRBJ2-3
clone size: .
V gene: TRBV19
D gene: TRBD2

CDR3 protein: CASSVLPSGINEQFF
CDR3 DNA: TGTGCCAGCAGCGTACTCCCTAGCGGGATCAATGAGCAGTTCTTC
J gene: TRBJ2-1
clone size: .
V gene: TRBV9
D gene: TRBD2

CDR3 protein: CASSEEGGATF
CDR3 DNA: TGCGCCAGCAGTGAGGAGGGGGGGGCCACCTTC
J gene: TRBJ1-2
clone size: .
V gene: TRBV10-1
D gene: .

CDR3 protein: CASSSQLEATQYF
CDR3 DNA: TGTGCCAGCAGCTCCCAGCTAGAGGCGACCCAGTACTTC
J gene: TRBJ2-5
clone size: .
V gene: TRBV7-2
D gene: .

CDR3 protein: CASSLGPPTGGQETQYF
CDR3 DNA: TGTGCCAGCAGCTTAGGCCCCCCGACAGGGGGCCAAGAGACCCAGTACTTC
J gene: TRBJ2-5
clone size: .
V gene: TRBV7-6
D gene: TRBD1

CDR3 protein: CASSLLADYGYTF
CDR3 DNA: TGCGCCAGCAGCTTGCTGGCCGACTATGGCTACACCTTC
J gene: TRBJ1-2
clone size: .
V gene: TRBV5-1
D gene: .

CDR3 protein: CASSQWPTGETQYF
CDR3 DNA: TGTGCCAGCAGCCAGTGGCCTACCGGGGAGACCCAGTACTTC
J gene: TRBJ2-5
clone size: .
V gene: TRBV3-1/TRBV3-2
D gene: .